Below, 13 T cell receptor beta chains from the same sample are listed, as sequenced in a study of early T cells in non-severe SARS-CoV-2 infection. TCRdb re-derived calls from the 5' RACE reads in MiXCR, one entry per CDR3 protein. Here the sample spans tens of thousands of distinct CDR3 sequences, around 6.8% being singletons. The sequenced material came from whole blood. These receptors came from an adult who was a healthcare worker with PCR-confirmed SARS-CoV-2 infection or an uninfected control (not recorded which).

This clonotype was found many times. The chain carries TRBV29-1 and TRBJ1-1, with D perhaps TRBD1 (6 bases). Germline CDR1 SQVTM, CDR2 ANQGSEA. Trimming cost V 4 bases and J 2 bases, with 17 bases left between them. The CDR3 length is 15 residues. The CDR3: CSVAGQANSNTEAFF. The CDR3 bases are TGCAGCGTTGCGGGACAAGCTAACAGTAACACTGAAGCTTTCTTT.

This clonotype was recorded many times. V is TRBV2 and J is TRBJ2-4, with 11 bases identical to TRBD2. The CDR3 consists of 15 residues. J gave up 2 bases and V 6 bases, and 3 bases lay outside the gene matches. Germline CDR1 SNHLY, CDR2 FYNNEI. This CDR3 is CASSTSGGTKNIQYF. CDR3 bases: TGTGCCAGCAGCACTAGCGGGGGAACCAAAAACATTCAGTACTTC.

The table lists this clonotype with a few counts. V gene TRBV9 combines with J gene TRBJ2-7; D possibly corresponds to TRBD1 (6 bases). From germline, CDR1 is SGDLS and CDR2 YYNGEE. Trimming removed 0 bases from V and 7 bases from J, with 11 bases in between. This CDR3 is built from 13 residues. CDR3 in amino acids: CASSVGDNGEQYF. In nucleotides, the CDR3 is TGTGCCAGCAGCGTAGGGGACAACGGGGAGCAGTACTTC.

The V gene is TRBV9, the J gene TRBJ2-7; D assignment may be TRBD1 or TRBD2 (6 bases each). V lost 0 bases, J lost 1 base, and 11 bases lay in between. Per the germline V gene, CDR1 is SGDLS and CDR2 is YYNGEE. This CDR3 is built from 15 residues. In nucleotides, the CDR3 is TGTGCCAGCAGCGTAGACGGGGGCGGTTCCTACGAGCAGTACTTC. Its translation is CASSVDGGGSYEQYF.

This clonotype was found many times. The V and J genes are TRBV7-2 and TRBJ1-2; D not certain. The V gene's germline CDR1 is SGHTA and CDR2 FQGNSA. The germline V and J ends were trimmed by 2 bases and 3 bases, with 10 bases remaining between them. This CDR3 has 14 amino acids. CDR3 coding DNA: TGTGCCAGCAGCTTAAATTACGGGGACTATGGCTACACCTTC. As protein: CASSLNYGDYGYTF.

This clonotype was seen many times. The chain joins TRBV20-1 to TRBJ1-1; D remains ambiguous. Germline lookup yields CDR1 DFQATT and CDR2 SNEGSKA (reference sequence). Trimming pared 5 bases from V and 0 bases from J, leaving 10 bases between. The CDR3 has 13 amino acids. The CDR3 protein is CSAPRSLNTEAFF. CDR3 sequence (DNA): TGCAGTGCTCCTCGATCGTTGAACACTGAAGCTTTCTTT.

This clonotype has more than one count but fewer than ten. The chain couples TRBV12-3 or TRBV12-4 to TRBJ2-7; 8 nucleotides agree with TRBD1. V shed 0 bases, J shed 6 bases, and the junction held 7 bases outside the gene matches. The CDR3 consists of 15 residues. CDR3 sequence (DNA): TGTGCCAGCAGTTTAGCGGGCAGGGGGCTACGCGAGCAGTACTTC. Translated: CASSLAGRGLREQYF.

In this sample, this clonotype turned up a few times. This chain links TRBV2 with TRBJ2-7; possibly TRBD1 or TRBD2 for D (5 bases each). The V gene lost 7 bases and the J gene lost 3 bases, with 16 bases spanning the gap. The CDR3 is made up of 14 amino acids. Germline CDR1 is SNHLY and CDR2 is FYNNEI. The CDR3 sequence is CASILRGDLYEQYF. Written as DNA, the CDR3 is TGTGCCAGCATACTCCGGGGCGATCTCTACGAGCAGTACTTC.

This clonotype showed up many times. This chain uses TRBV7-3 with TRBJ2-2; D is unclear. V gave up 1 base and J gave up 0 bases, with 15 bases separating them. The CDR3 is 18 residues long. Germline lookup yields CDR1 SGHTA and CDR2 FQGTGA. As DNA, the CDR3 is TGTGCCAGCAGCTTAATGGGCGCTAGGAGACCGAACACCGGGGAGCTGTTTTTT. Translation gives CASSLMGARRPNTGELFF.

Ten or more counts support this clonotype. V and J are TRBV5-1 and TRBJ2-7, with D tentatively TRBD1 (6 bases). Germline CDR1 reads SGHRS; CDR2 reads YFSETQ. The CDR3 length is 14 residues. Trimming took off 4 bases at V and 3 bases at J, with 14 bases between the two ends. This CDR3 is CASSAGQRYYEQYF. CDR3 DNA: TGCGCCAGCAGCGCCGGACAGCGTTACTACGAGCAGTACTTC.

This clonotype has at least ten counts. The chain has TRBV5-1 and TRBJ2-1; D perhaps matches TRBD1 (5 bases). Germline V gene lookup returns CDR1 SGHRS and CDR2 YFSETQ. There are 15 residues in the CDR3. Between the trimmed V and J ends, which lost 0 bases and 9 bases, there was a span of 16 bases. The CDR3 region is CASSLVAGKDVEQFF. The CDR3 region has the DNA TGCGCCAGCAGCTTGGTGGCAGGGAAGGACGTTGAGCAGTTCTTC.

This clonotype was found a few times. The chain combines TRBV6-5 with TRBJ2-7; D tentatively fits TRBD1 or TRBD2 (6 bases each). This CDR3 spans 16 amino acids. The V gene's germline CDR1 is MNHEY and CDR2 SVGAGI. V shed 6 bases and J shed 2 bases, with 20 bases lying between them. CDR3 nucleotide sequence: TGTGCCAGCAGAACACGGGGGCGGGGTCCCACCTACGAGCAGTACTTC. Its translation is CASRTRGRGPTYEQYF.

This clonotype was counted at least ten times. The rearrangement uses TRBV6-5 and TRBJ2-5, with D tentatively TRBD2 (6 bases). Per germline, CDR1 MNHEY and CDR2 SVGAGI. This CDR3 is 12 amino acids long. V shed 2 bases and J shed 5 bases, with 6 bases lying between them. In DNA, the CDR3 is TGTGCCAGCAGTTACGGGGGGGAGACCCAGTACTTC. Its protein product is CASSYGGETQYF.